A single sample gave rise to the 2 T cell receptor beta chains below, sequenced in a study of cytomegalovirus exposure and HLA in healthy donors. A multiplex PCR was run with 60 Vbeta primers and 13 Jbeta primers. Using immunoSEQ multiplex PCR, the repertoire was profiled, and TCRdb retains in-frame clones only, with some absent. The sample includes 35,000 to 40,000 clones, about 53% of them seen just once. Sequenced material: PBMCs. The origin of the receptors is a woman in her 40s in good health and CMV-seropositive.

This clone was counted a few times. The rearrangement joins TRBV10-2 to TRBJ1-1; possible D gene TRBD1, 6 bases. This CDR3 contains 14 residues. CDR1 is WSHSY, CDR2 SAAADI, per germline. Trimming took off 5 bases at V and 1 base at J, with 11 bases between the two ends. CDR3 region: CASSYRARNTEAFF. The CDR3 coding sequence is TGCGCCAGCAGTTACAGGGCGAGGAACACTGAAGCTTTCTTT.

The chain couples TRBV7-2 to TRBJ2-3; TRBD2 matches 8 bases. After removal of 3 bases from V and 1 base from J, the junction contained 3 bases not matched to a gene. CDR3 length: 15 residues. Germline-derived CDR1 and CDR2 are SGHTA and FQGNSA. DNA for the CDR3: TGTGCCAGCAGCTTTATGCGGGGGGGCACAGATACGCAGTATTTT. It is translated as CASSFMRGGTDTQYF.